Shown below are 13 T cell receptor beta chains from a single sample sequenced in a study of identical twins. MiXCR was run by TCRdb on the 5' RACE reads, yielding one entry per CDR3 protein. The data hold about 250,000 distinct CDR3 sequences, with about 14% observed a single time. Source material: memory (CD45RO+) T cells sorted from blood. Source of these receptors: a woman aged 18 to 35 in good health.

This clonotype turned up a few times. The rearrangement joins TRBV7-2 to TRBJ2-2; 7 positions agree with TRBD2. J was trimmed by 1 base and V by 4 bases; bases with no gene match: 3. This CDR3 is 15 amino acids long. Per germline, CDR1 SGHTA and CDR2 FQGNSA. CDR3 sequence: CASSWEGQNTGELFF. The CDR3 DNA follows: TGTGCCAGCAGCTGGGAGGGGCAGAACACCGGGGAGCTGTTTTTT.

This chain's CDR3 is CASSSQGAPYNEQFF. CDR3 coding DNA: TGTGCCAGCAGCTCCCAGGGGGCACCTTACAATGAGCAGTTCTTC. J is TRBJ2-1 and V is TRBV7-8; 8 bases match TRBD1. Germline V CDR1 and CDR2: SGHVS, FQNEAQ. V shed 4 bases and J 4 bases; nucleotides not matched to a gene: 6. This CDR3 region has 15 residues. Filled out from reference TRBV7-8 and TRBJ2-1, the complete variable domain reads GAGVSQSPRYKVAKRGQDVALRCDPISGHVSLFWYQQALGQGPEFLTYFQNEAQLDKSGLPSDRFFAERPEGSVSTLKIQRTQQEDSAVYLCASSSQGAPYNEQFFGPGTRLTVL.

This clonotype appeared a few times. CDR3 in amino acids: CSAYQEAEQFF. CDR3 in DNA: TGCAGCGCTTACCAGGAGGCTGAGCAGTTCTTC. This chain connects TRBV29-1 to TRBJ2-1, with TRBD2 as a possible D gene (5 bases). CDR3 size: 11 residues. V dropped 7 bases and J dropped 9 bases, with 13 bases sitting between them. Germline V CDR1 and CDR2: SQVTM, ANQGSEA.

A word on this clonotype: This clone may be a read error of a much larger clone one base away. This chain joins TRBV3-1 and TRBJ1-1; D is unclear. The CDR3 runs 14 residues. Germline CDR1 is LGHDT and CDR2 is YNNKEL (reference sequence). CDR3 amino acids: CAGSPFGKNTEAFF. CDR3 sequence (DNA): TGTGCCGGCAGCCCTTTCGGGAAGAACACTGAAGCTTTCTTT.

The chain is built from TRBV7-2 and TRBJ2-3, with D perhaps TRBD2 (5 bases). The germline V gene has CDR1 SGHTA and CDR2 FQGNSA. Trimming removed 1 base from V and 1 base from J, with 12 bases in between. The CDR3 runs 16 residues. DNA for the CDR3: TGTGCCAGCAGCTTAGTCCGAGGGCAGGGCACAGATACGCAGTATTTT. It codes for CASSLVRGQGTDTQYF.

The gene calls are TRBV12-3 or TRBV12-4 and TRBJ2-5, with D perhaps matching TRBD1 or TRBD2 (5 bases each). The V end lost 5 bases, the J end lost 5 bases, and 21 bases lay between the germline ends. The CDR3 runs to 16 residues. The CDR3 reads CASSRRGPTRGETQYF. In DNA form, the CDR3 reads TGTGCCAGCAGTCGAAGGGGACCCACTAGAGGGGAGACCCAGTACTTC.

This clonotype was found many times. V and J are TRBV10-1 and TRBJ2-2; D gene uncertain. V shed 2 bases and J shed 1 base, with 5 bases lying between them. The CDR3 spans 14 residues. The germline V gene encodes CDR1 WNHNN and CDR2 SYGVQD (reference sequence). The CDR3 region is CASSEGQNTGELFF. DNA of the CDR3: TGCGCCAGCAGTGAGGGCCAGAACACCGGGGAGCTGTTTTTT.

The chain is built from TRBV11-3 and TRBJ2-7; 8 bases align to TRBD1. The trim removed 5 bases at V and 5 bases at J, leaving 8 bases unmatched. Germline V gene sequence: CDR1 SGHNT, CDR2 YENEEA. The CDR3 runs 14 residues. The CDR3 sequence: CASSPRQGQHEQYF. CDR3 in DNA: TGTGCCAGCAGCCCCAGACAGGGGCAACACGAGCAGTACTTC.

This clonotype was observed a few times. The V call is TRBV7-9, the J call TRBJ2-7, with TRBD1 matching 7 bases. CDR3 length equals 15 residues. V gave up 2 bases and J gave up 7 bases; unmatched junction bases: 11. Germline V gives CDR1 SEHNR, CDR2 FQNEAQ (reference sequence). The CDR3: CASSLIGTAGGEQYF. The CDR3 region has the DNA TGTGCCAGCAGCTTAATAGGGACAGCCGGAGGTGAGCAGTACTTC.

This clonotype was seen a handful of times. As DNA, the CDR3 is TGCGCCAGCAGCTCCGGCCTAACTAGCGGGGGATACAATGAGCAGTTCTTC. This translates into CASSSGLTSGGYNEQFF. This chain uses TRBV5-1 with TRBJ2-1, with 11 positions matching TRBD2. This CDR3 is built from 17 residues. Germline V lookup: CDR1 SGHRS, CDR2 YFSETQ. J gave up 4 bases and V 3 bases, and 9 bases lay outside the gene matches.

The J gene is TRBJ2-5, the V gene TRBV19; the D gene is possibly TRBD2 (5 bases). V lost 5 bases and J lost 7, with 20 bases in between. Germline assignment: CDR1 LNHDA and CDR2 SQIVND (reference sequence). CDR3 size: 15 residues. For the CDR3, the DNA is TGTGCCAGTAGTCAATCTTCGTCGGGGTCCGGGACCCAGTACTTC. Residues: CASSQSSSGSGTQYF.

This clonotype was recorded at least ten times. The chain carries TRBV27 and TRBJ2-7; 8 bases are a match to TRBD2. V trimming: 2 bases; J trimming: 5 bases; junction bases outside the gene matches: 8. Germline-derived CDR1 and CDR2 are MNHEY and SMNVEV (reference sequence). This CDR3 comprises 15 residues. As DNA, the CDR3 is TGTGCCAGCAGTTTAACGGGCGGGGGGTACCACGAGCAGTACTTC. It translates to CASSLTGGGYHEQYF.

There are a few counts of this clonotype. This chain links TRBV6-1 with TRBJ2-7; TRBD1 matches 11 bases. Per the germline V gene, CDR1 is MNHNS and CDR2 is SASEGT. The ends lost 7 bases at V and 3 bases at J; junction bases unmatched: 5. There are 14 residues in the CDR3. CDR3 sequence reads: CASTSGTGGYEQYF. The CDR3 DNA sequence: TGTGCCAGCACCTCCGGGACAGGGGGCTACGAGCAGTACTTC.